This T cell receptor beta chain emerged from a study of blood T cell repertoires in COVID-19. Study summary: COVID-19 samples collected from the United States, Italy and Spain covered acute and convalescent phases.

This CDR3 region has 12 residues. Germline CDR1 and CDR2: ENHRY and SYGVKD. V was trimmed by 4 bases and J by 3 bases, leaving 6 bases between them. Study processing details: Estimation of nucleated cell counts relied on the amplification of reference gene primers. Clones were sequenced by immunoSEQ multiplex PCR, and TCRdb holds only the in-frame ones, with some missing. D and trimming were read from the DNA, whereas the V and J calls and clone size are those reported in that table. The table has 150,000 to 200,000 clones, around 77% seen once. The sequenced material came from peripheral blood. This chain joins TRBV10-3 and TRBJ1-2; D call uncertain. This clonotype was sampled from a man aged 70-80 years with active or convalescent COVID-19. CDR3 loop: CAISGADYGYTF. CDR3 coding DNA: TGTGCCATCAGTGGGGCCGACTATGGCTACACCTTC.